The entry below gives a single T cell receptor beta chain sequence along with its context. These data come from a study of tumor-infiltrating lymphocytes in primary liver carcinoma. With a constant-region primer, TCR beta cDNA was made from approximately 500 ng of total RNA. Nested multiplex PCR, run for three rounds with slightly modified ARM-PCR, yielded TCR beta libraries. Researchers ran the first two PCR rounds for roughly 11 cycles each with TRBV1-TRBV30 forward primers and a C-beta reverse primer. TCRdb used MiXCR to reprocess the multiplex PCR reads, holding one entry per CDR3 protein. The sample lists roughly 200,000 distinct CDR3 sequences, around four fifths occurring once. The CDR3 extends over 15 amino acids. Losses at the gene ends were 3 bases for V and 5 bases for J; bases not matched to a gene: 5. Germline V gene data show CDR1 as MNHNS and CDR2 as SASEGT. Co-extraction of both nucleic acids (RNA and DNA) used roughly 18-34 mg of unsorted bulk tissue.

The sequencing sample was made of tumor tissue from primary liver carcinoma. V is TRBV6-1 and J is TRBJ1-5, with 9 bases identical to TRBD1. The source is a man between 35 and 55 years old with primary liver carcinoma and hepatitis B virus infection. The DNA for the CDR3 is TGTGCCAGCAGTGATCTGGGACAGGGTGATCAGCCCCAGCATTTT. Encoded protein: CASSDLGQGDQPQHF.